This T cell receptor beta chain was captured by sequencing in a study of technical replicates of blood from several donors. Here immunoSEQ multiplex PCR was the method, and the copy in TCRdb shows in-frame clones only, minus some. Of around 60,000 clones listed, about 92% were seen once; the top ten hold about 4.5%. This clonotype was sampled from a human donor in good health. Some clones in this sample may be carry-over from other donors' samples. The sequenced material came from PBMCs.

CDR3 bases: TGCGCCAGCAGCCACCGACAGGGAACCGCCTACGAGCAGTACTTC. Its translation: CASSHRQGTAYEQYF. The chain joins TRBV4-3 to TRBJ2-7; 7 bases match TRBD1. CDR3 length: 15 amino acids. V shed 3 bases and J 2 bases; nucleotides not matched to a gene: 7. Germline V lookup: CDR1 LGHNA, CDR2 YSLEER.